This TCR beta chain comes out of a study of CD8+CD57+ T cells in acquired aplastic anemia. The overall study: The sorted CD4+ and CD8+ cells yielded an average around 3.4 ug of DNA. As sequenced from healthy donors, CD4+ cells averaged about 10 million reads. Broader study findings: Patients versus controls showed no significant CD8+ Simpson's diversity difference.

Genomic DNA constituted the template upon which TCR beta VDJ and CDR3 profiling was performed. One entry per CDR3 protein, called by TCRdb with MiXCR from the reads. The repertoire holds some 220,000 distinct CDR3 sequences, with roughly 33% as singletons. Trimming removed 1 base from V and 5 bases from J, with 14 bases in between. The CDR3 extends over 16 amino acids. CDR1 is SGHAT and CDR2 is FQNNGV in the germline V gene. As for this clonotype: Its antigen is not identified.

V and J are TRBV11-2 and TRBJ2-2, with a possible D match to TRBD1 (5 bases). The TCR was taken from a human donor in good health, serving as a control. Sequences were obtained from sorted CD4+, CD8+, or CD8+CD57+ T cells (not recorded which) from PBMCs. CDR3 protein: CASSLVPWGSTGELFF. CDR3 sequence (DNA): TGTGCCAGCAGCTTAGTCCCCTGGGGCTCAACCGGGGAGCTGTTTTTT.